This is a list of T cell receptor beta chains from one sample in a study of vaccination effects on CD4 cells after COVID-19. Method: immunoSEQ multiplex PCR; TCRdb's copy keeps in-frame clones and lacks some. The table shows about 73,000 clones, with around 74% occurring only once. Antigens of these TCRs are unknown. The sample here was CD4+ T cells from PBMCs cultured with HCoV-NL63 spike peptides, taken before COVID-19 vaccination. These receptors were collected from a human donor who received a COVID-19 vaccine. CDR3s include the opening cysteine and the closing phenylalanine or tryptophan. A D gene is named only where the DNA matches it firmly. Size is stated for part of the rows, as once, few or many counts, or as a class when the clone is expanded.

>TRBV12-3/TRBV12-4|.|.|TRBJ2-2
CASSAGSTVFF
TGTGCCAGCAGCGCTGGGTCAACGGTGTTTTTT
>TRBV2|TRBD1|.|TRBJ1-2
CASSGRAQGRGIEGYGYTF
TGTGCCAGCTCAGGGAGGGCCCAGGGCAGGGGGATAGAGGGCTATGGCTACACCTTC
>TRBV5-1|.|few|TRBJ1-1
CASSPGPRVNTEAFF
TGCGCCAGCAGCCCTGGACCGCGGGTGAACACTGAAGCTTTCTTT
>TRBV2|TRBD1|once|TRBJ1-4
CASDARDRLNEKLFF
TGTGCCAGCGACGCCCGGGACAGGCTAAATGAAAAACTGTTTTTT
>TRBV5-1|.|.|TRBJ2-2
CASNQEKNTGELFF
TGCGCCAGCAATCAAGAGAAAAACACCGGGGAGCTGTTTTTT
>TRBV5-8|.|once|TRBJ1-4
CASSFRDGNEKLFF
TGTGCCAGCAGCTTCCGGGACGGGAATGAAAAACTGTTTTTT
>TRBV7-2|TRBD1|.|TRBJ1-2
CASSLVRGANYGYTF
TGTGCCAGCAGCTTAGTCAGGGGGGCTAACTATGGCTACACCTTC
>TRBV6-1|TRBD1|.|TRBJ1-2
CASSESGGNGYGYTF
TGTGCCAGCAGTGAATCAGGGGGCAATGGATATGGCTACACCTTC
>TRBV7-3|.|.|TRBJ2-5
CASSLTGGQETQYF
TGTGCCAGCAGCTTAACTGGCGGACAAGAGACCCAGTACTTC
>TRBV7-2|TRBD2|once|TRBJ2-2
CASSFGLAGGHRAGELFF
TGTGCCAGCAGCTTTGGACTAGCGGGGGGCCACAGGGCCGGGGAGCTGTTTTTT
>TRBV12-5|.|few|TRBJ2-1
CASGFGGLSYNEQFF
TGTGCTAGTGGTTTCGGAGGTTTATCCTACAATGAGCAGTTCTTC
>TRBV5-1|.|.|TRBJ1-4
CASSLAHTTNEKLFF
TGCGCCAGCAGCTTGGCCCATACAACTAATGAAAAACTGTTTTTT
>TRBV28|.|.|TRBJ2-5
CASSPLIRLQYF
TGTGCCAGCAGTCCCCTAATTAGGCTCCAGTACTTC
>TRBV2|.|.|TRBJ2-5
CASRERPETQYF
TGTGCCAGCAGGGAAAGGCCGGAGACCCAGTACTTC
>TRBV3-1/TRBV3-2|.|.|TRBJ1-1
CASRRTTQGIYTEAFF
TGTGCCAGCCGAAGGACGACACAGGGCATTTACACTGAAGCTTTCTTT
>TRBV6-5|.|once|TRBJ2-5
CASSYLNALEETQYF
TGTGCCAGCAGTTACTTGAATGCGCTAGAAGAGACCCAGTACTTC
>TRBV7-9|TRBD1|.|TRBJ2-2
CASSSPDRMELFF
TGTGCCAGCAGCTCCCCGGACAGGATGGAGCTGTTTTTT
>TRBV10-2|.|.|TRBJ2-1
CASSGSAYNEQFF
TGCGCCAGCAGTGGTAGCGCCTACAATGAGCAGTTCTTC
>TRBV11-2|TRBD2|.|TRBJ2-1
CASSPLAGLYNEQFF
TGTGCCAGCAGCCCTCTAGCGGGCCTCTACAATGAGCAGTTCTTC
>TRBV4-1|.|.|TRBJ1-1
CASSQADNTEAFF
TGCGCCAGCAGCCAAGCGGATAACACTGAAGCTTTCTTT
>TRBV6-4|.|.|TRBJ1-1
CASSDSLNTEAFF
TGTGCCAGCAGTGACTCCTTGAACACTGAAGCTTTCTTT